Below, 23 T cell receptor beta chains from the same sample are listed, as sequenced in a study of blood T cells in healthy people across ages. Using a J-beta primer mix together with a sample-barcoded 5' primer, a second PCR was run for about 6 to 11 cycles. TCRdb reprocessed the 5' RACE reads with MiXCR, giving one entry per CDR3 protein. The sample has about a million distinct CDR3 sequences; around 54% are singletons. Material: blood. The receptors were gathered from an older woman in good health.

This clonotype appeared a few times. The genes are TRBV25-1 and TRBJ2-7, with 8 nucleotides matching TRBD1. There are 14 residues in the CDR3. J lost 7 bases, V lost 2 bases, and 7 bases had no gene match. Germline loops: CDR1 MGHDK, CDR2 SYGVNS. This chain's CDR3 is CASSERVGQAEQYF. The CDR3, as DNA: TGTGCCAGCAGTGAAAGGGTGGGACAGGCTGAGCAGTACTTC.

The gene calls are TRBV7-2 and TRBJ2-1; D is perhaps TRBD2 (6 bases). This CDR3 spans 12 amino acids. The V end was cut by 3 bases, the J end by 10 bases, with 10 bases between. The germline V gene encodes CDR1 SGHTA and CDR2 FQGNSA. The CDR3 DNA reads as TGTGCCAGCAGCTTGGCGGGGTACGAGCAGTTCTTC. It is translated as CASSLAGYEQFF.

The chain links TRBV24-1 to TRBJ2-3; TRBD2 is a possible D gene (6 bases). Germline lookup yields CDR1 KGHDR and CDR2 SFDVKD. Trimming left V 8 bases short and J 3 bases short, with 11 bases between. The CDR3 is 13 residues long. This CDR3 is CATNRENTDTQYF. In nucleotides, the CDR3 is TGTGCCACCAACCGGGAGAATACAGATACGCAGTATTTT.

This chain joins TRBV27 and TRBJ1-1, with D unclear. CDR3 length equals 13 residues. Trimming left V 4 bases short and J 2 bases short, with 8 bases between. Looked up from germline, CDR1 is MNHEY and CDR2 is SMNVEV (reference sequence). The CDR3 sequence is CASSSWANTEAFF. Written as DNA, the CDR3 is TGTGCCAGCAGTTCCTGGGCCAACACTGAAGCTTTCTTT.

This clonotype occurred a few times. The V gene is TRBV4-1, the J gene TRBJ1-2, with 8 bases identical to TRBD1. The CDR3 contains 15 residues. With 2 bases clipped from V and 2 bases from J, the junction kept 4 bases outside the gene matches. The germline V gene encodes CDR1 MGHRA and CDR2 YSYEKL. The CDR3 is CASSQPDRVNYGYTF. The CDR3 nucleotides are TGCGCCAGCAGCCAACCGGACAGGGTCAACTATGGCTACACCTTC.

The chain combines TRBV3-1 with TRBJ2-7, with TRBD1 matching over 10 bases. The trim removed 0 bases at V and 5 bases at J, leaving 7 bases unmatched. The CDR3 runs 16 residues. In germline, CDR1 is LGHDT, CDR2 YNNKEL (reference sequence). CDR3 in DNA: TGTGCCAGCAGCCAAGAACGGGTGACAGGGGGCCACGAGCAGTACTTC. It yields the protein CASSQERVTGGHEQYF.

In its sample, this clonotype was seen a few times. The chain carries TRBV5-1 and TRBJ2-5; 9 bases align to TRBD2. The germline CDR1 and CDR2 sequences are SGHRS and YFSETQ. The V gene end was trimmed by 4 bases and the J gene end by 4 bases; junction bases not matched to a gene: 5. The CDR3 has 14 residues. The chain's CDR3 is CASSPAGGVETQYF. For the CDR3, the DNA is TGCGCCAGCAGCCCAGCGGGAGGAGTAGAGACCCAGTACTTC.

The V call is TRBV29-1, the J call TRBJ2-1, with no clear D. The V end lost 8 bases, the J end lost 4 bases, and 9 bases lay between the germline ends. Germline CDR1 and CDR2: SQVTM and ANQGSEA. The CDR3 is 11 residues long. The chain's CDR3 is CSITGYNEQFF. CDR3 nucleotides: TGCAGCATTACCGGGTACAATGAGCAGTTCTTC.

Note on this clonotype: One end of the junction fails to match germline, which may point to a read error. The chain uses TRBV2 and TRBJ2-1, with 11 bases matching TRBD2. Germline V gives CDR1 SNHLY, CDR2 FYNNEI. This CDR3 has 15 amino acids. DNA of the CDR3: TGTGTCAGCACCCAGGGGCTAGCGGGAGGAATTGAGCAGTTCTTC. Its protein product is CVSTQGLAGGIEQFF.

This clonotype was picked up a small number of times. The rearrangement joins TRBV3-1 to TRBJ2-3; weak D call: TRBD2 (7 bases). Germline loops: CDR1 LGHDT, CDR2 YNNKEL (reference sequence). The CDR3 covers 15 residues. V dropped 4 bases and J dropped 8 bases, with 19 bases sitting between them. The CDR3 here is CASSRNTQGRGTQYF. CDR3 DNA: TGTGCCAGCAGCCGAAACACTCAGGGGAGGGGTACGCAGTATTTT.

This clonotype turned up a few times. The V call is TRBV4-2, the J call TRBJ2-4, with D unresolved. The better agreement between TRBJ2-7 and the DNA end casts doubt on the J call. The germline V gene has CDR1 LGHNA and CDR2 YNFKEQ. The CDR3 runs 14 residues. CDR3 DNA sequence: TGTGCCAGCAGCCAAGTGAGCGAGAGCTACGAGCAGTACTTC. Translation: CASSQVSESYEQYF.

The V and J genes are TRBV20-1 and TRBJ2-1; TRBD2 agrees at 8 bases. Germline CDR1 is DFQATT and CDR2 is SNEGSKA (reference sequence). The V and J ends lost 3 bases and 4 bases, in that order; junction bases with no gene match: 5. This CDR3 has 14 amino acids. Written as DNA, the CDR3 is TGCAGTGCTAGCCCCCCGGGAGGGTACAATGAGCAGTTCTTC. It is translated as CSASPPGGYNEQFF.

This clonotype was picked up a small number of times. CDR3 loop: CAISESRPATSGYTF. DNA of the CDR3: TGTGCCATCAGTGAGTCGCGTCCGGCCACCTCTGGCTACACCTTC. The chain is built from TRBV10-3 and TRBJ1-2; D is uncertain. The germline CDR1 and CDR2 sequences are ENHRY and SYGVKD. V dropped 0 bases and J dropped 7 bases, with 15 bases sitting between them. The CDR3 spans 15 residues.

This clonotype was detected a few times. V usage is TRBV27 and J usage is TRBJ2-2, with TRBD2 matching over 13 bases. CDR1 MNHEY and CDR2 SMNVEV come from the germline V gene (reference sequence). The trim removed 4 bases at V and 3 bases at J, leaving 8 bases unmatched. The CDR3 has 18 amino acids. The CDR3 spells CASSSPGTSGTYTGELFF. CDR3 coding DNA: TGTGCCAGCAGTTCCCCCGGGACTAGCGGGACATACACCGGGGAGCTGTTTTTT.

V gene TRBV29-1 combines with J gene TRBJ2-3; 8 bases are shared with TRBD2. V dropped 7 bases and J dropped 7; count of bases not matched to a gene: 19. Germline CDR1 is SQVTM and CDR2 is ANQGSEA. CDR3 length equals 16 residues. CDR3 residues: CSAALSGGGQENTQYF. CDR3 nucleotide sequence: TGCAGCGCTGCCCTTTCTGGCGGGGGGCAGGAGAATACGCAGTATTTT.

A few counts support this clonotype. This chain joins TRBV4-3 and TRBJ2-6; perhaps TRBD2 as D (6 bases). The CDR3 extends over 19 amino acids. Between the trimmed V and J ends, which lost 0 bases and 4 bases, there was a span of 19 bases. The germline V gene has CDR1 LGHNA and CDR2 YSLEER. The DNA of the CDR3 is TGCGCCAGCAGCCAAGATCCCTTAGCGGAAGCCACAGGGGCCAACGTCCTGACTTTC. Translation: CASSQDPLAEATGANVLTF.

The rearrangement uses TRBV27 and TRBJ2-1; either TRBD1 or TRBD2 may fit D (6 bases each). Germline V gene lookup returns CDR1 MNHEY and CDR2 SMNVEV (reference sequence). V shed 3 bases and J shed 5 bases, with 14 bases lying between them. This CDR3 has 15 amino acids. CDR3 amino acids: CASSFRRGVHNEQFF. For the CDR3, the DNA is TGTGCCAGCAGTTTTCGGAGGGGGGTGCACAATGAGCAGTTCTTC.

The V gene is TRBV4-1, the J gene TRBJ2-2; D is uncertain. The CDR3 is made up of 14 amino acids. Germline CDR1 is MGHRA and CDR2 is YSYEKL. Trimming shortened V by 3 bases and J by 1 base, and 6 bases separated the two germline ends. CDR3 sequence reads: CASSHLQNTGELFF. CDR3 DNA sequence: TGCGCCAGCAGCCACCTCCAGAACACCGGGGAGCTGTTTTTT.

This clonotype turned up a few times. The V and J genes are TRBV6-2 or TRBV6-3 and TRBJ2-7; D may be TRBD2 (6 bases). Germline V lookup: CDR1 MNHEY, CDR2 SVGEGT. Between the trimmed V and J ends, which lost 6 bases and 2 bases, there was a span of 14 bases. This CDR3 contains 14 residues. The CDR3 nucleotides are TGTGCCAGCAGCGCGGGACTCCGTGCCTACGAGCAGTACTTC. Its translation: CASSAGLRAYEQYF.

This clonotype has only a few counts. The CDR3 bases are TGTGCCAGTAGTACAGACAGGGGGGGCTATGGCTACACCTTC. This codes for CASSTDRGGYGYTF. The chain couples TRBV7-2 to TRBJ1-2, with TRBD1 matching over 9 bases. V lost 9 bases and J lost 4; bases outside the gene matches: 9. Germline V gene lookup returns CDR1 SGHTA and CDR2 FQGNSA. The CDR3 has 14 residues.

The chain links TRBV7-9 to TRBJ2-7; D remains ambiguous. Gene TRBJ2-5 matches the end of the DNA better, so the J call may be wrong. Germline V gene sequence: CDR1 SEHNR, CDR2 FQNEAQ (reference sequence). The CDR3 extends over 15 amino acids. CDR3 sequence (DNA): TGTGCCAGCAGCTTAGGGGCAGGTCACCAAGAGACCCAGTACTTC. Amino acid sequence: CASSLGAGHQETQYF.

V is TRBV24-1 and J is TRBJ2-5, with TRBD2 identical over 9 bases. The V segment lost 12 bases and the J segment 5 bases; nucleotides outside the gene matches: 12. CDR1 and CDR2 (germline): KGHDR, SFDVKD. This CDR3 is built from 14 residues. CDR3 sequence reads: CAAGGSGGEETQYF. The CDR3 nucleotides read TGTGCCGCCGGGGGTAGCGGGGGCGAGGAGACCCAGTACTTC.

A remark on this clonotype: This is likely a read error, given that the CDR3 carries no conserved phenylalanine or tryptophan at its end. The chain employs TRBV12-3 or TRBV12-4 and TRBJ2-3; D unclear. Between the trimmed V and J ends, which lost 5 bases and 0 bases, there was a span of 6 bases. The CDR3 contains 13 residues. DNA for the CDR3: TGTGCCAGCAGTCCACATAGCACAGATACGCAGTATTCT. It specifies CASSPHSTDTQYS.